The rows below give T cell receptor beta chains drawn from one sample of a study of cytomegalovirus exposure and HLA in healthy donors. Sequencing used immunoSEQ multiplex PCR; TCRdb keeps in-frame clones, though not all of them. The sample yields around 60,000 clones, roughly nine tenths seen once. Sequencing was performed on PBMCs. The receptors here all came from a woman aged 18-30 years in good health and CMV-seronegative. CDR3s include the opening cysteine and the closing phenylalanine or tryptophan. Fields, in order: D gene, clone size, V gene, J gene, CDR3 DNA, CDR3 protein. A D gene is named only where the DNA matches it firmly. Where a row states a size, it is once, few, many or the class of an expanded clone; other rows omit it.

>-|-|TRBV6-6|TRBJ1-1
TGTGCCAGCAGTCCACTCATGAACACTGAAGCTTTCTTT
CASSPLMNTEAFF
>TRBD1|once|TRBV7-9|TRBJ1-1
TGTGCCAGCAGCCGGGGGCAGGGGGCAAGGGGCACTGAAGCTTTCTTT
CASSRGQGARGTEAFF
>TRBD1|-|TRBV5-4|TRBJ1-2
TGTGCCAGCAGCTTGGACAGGGGGCTTGTTTTGCGTGGCTACACCTTC
CASSLDRGLVLRGYTF
>TRBD1|once|TRBV30|TRBJ2-3
TGTGCCTGGGACAGGGGGCTTGATACGCAGTATTTT
CAWDRGLDTQYF
>-|-|TRBV15|TRBJ1-6
TGTGCCACCGCGGAGGGCTCCTATAATTCACCCCTCCACTTT
CATAEGSYNSPLHF
>-|-|TRBV27|TRBJ2-3
TGTGCCAGCAGTTTATCGAGTAGCGGAGATACGCAGTATTTT
CASSLSSSGDTQYF
>-|-|TRBV28|TRBJ2-1
TGTGCCAGCAGTTTAGGGGGGATAGAGGAAAGGAGGGGTGAGCAGTTCTTC
CASSLGGIEERRGEQFF
>TRBD1|-|TRBV11-2|TRBJ2-5
TGTGCCAGCAGCTTGGGGACAGGGGAAGAGACCCAGTACTTC
CASSLGTGEETQYF
>-|-|TRBV11-2|TRBJ2-3
TGTGCCAGCAGCTCCACCCCCCGGAGCACAGATACGCAGTATTTT
CASSSTPRSTDTQYF
>TRBD1|few|TRBV2|TRBJ1-2
TGTGCCACCACCTACACAGGGGGCGACTATGGCTACACCTTC
CATTYTGGDYGYTF
>TRBD1|-|TRBV7-9|TRBJ1-4
TGTGCCAGCAGTCGGAGACAGGGGAGGGATGAAAAACTGTTTTTT
CASSRRQGRDEKLFF
>TRBD2|-|TRBV7-3|TRBJ2-5
TGTGCCAGCAGCGATAGAGGAGGGGAGGGAGAGACCCAGTACTTC
CASSDRGGEGETQYF
>TRBD1|-|TRBV19|TRBJ1-5
TGTGCCAGTATCCCGGGACAGGGGGCTTATCAGCCCCAGCATTTT
CASIPGQGAYQPQHF
>TRBD1|once|TRBV2|TRBJ2-7
TGTGCCAGCAGAGGGACAGGGGGCGCTTCCGAGCAGTACTTC
CASRGTGGASEQYF
>-|-|TRBV6-5|TRBJ1-3
TGTGCCAGCAGTTTGACAGGTCCGAGCTCTGGAAACACCATATATTTT
CASSLTGPSSGNTIYF
>TRBD1|once|TRBV27|TRBJ1-2
TGTGCCAGCAGTTTAGGACAGGGGTATGGCTACACCTTC
CASSLGQGYGYTF
>-|-|TRBV2|TRBJ2-3
TGTGCCAGCAGTCTTACAGATACGCAGTATTTT
CASSLTDTQYF
>TRBD2|-|TRBV2|TRBJ2-7
TGTGCCAGCAAGCGGCTAGCGGGAGTTTACCAATACGAGCAGTACTTC
CASKRLAGVYQYEQYF
>TRBD2|-|TRBV19|TRBJ2-7
TGTGCCAGTAGTATGGGGACTAGCGGGGGCTACGAGCAGTACTTC
CASSMGTSGGYEQYF
>-|-|TRBV7-2|TRBJ1-1
TGTGCCAGCAGCTGGACGGGGGGCGGAGGTTCTGAAGCTTTCTTT
CASSWTGGGGSEAFF
>-|-|TRBV4-3|TRBJ2-2
TGCGCCAGCAGCCAGCTACCCGGGGAGCTGTTTTTT
CASSQLPGELFF
>-|-|TRBV20-1|TRBJ2-5
TGCAGTGCTAGAGATTCGGAGACCCAGTACTTC
CSARDSETQYF
>-|-|TRBV11-3|TRBJ2-2
TGTGCCAGCAGCTTAGAGGGGACAACGATCACCGGGGAGCTGTTTTTT
CASSLEGTTITGELFF
>-|-|TRBV21-1|TRBJ2-7
TGTGCCAGCAGCTCACGACCCGCGGGACAGGCCTCCTACGAGCAGTACTTC
CASSSRPAGQASYEQYF
>-|-|TRBV10-3|TRBJ1-1
TGTGCCATCAGTGAGCCCTCGCGGGGAACCAGCACTGAAGCTTTCTTT
CAISEPSRGTSTEAFF
>TRBD1|-|TRBV19|TRBJ2-7
TGTGCCAGTAGATATAAACCCGGGACAGAAACCTACGAGCAGTACTTC
CASRYKPGTETYEQYF
>-|-|TRBV6-1|TRBJ2-7
TGTGCCAGCAGTGACCCAGTGTTCGAGCAGTACTTC
CASSDPVFEQYF
>-|-|TRBV5-6|TRBJ2-3
TGTGCCAGCAGCTTCTTACAGGCTACAGATACGCAGTATTTT
CASSFLQATDTQYF
>TRBD1|-|TRBV28|TRBJ2-7
TGTGCCAGCAGACAGGGGGCGGTCGACGAGCAGTACTTC
CASRQGAVDEQYF
>-|-|TRBV27|TRBJ1-2
TGTGCCAGCAGTTTTGGGCAGCACTATGGCTACACCTTC
CASSFGQHYGYTF
>-|-|TRBV6-1|TRBJ2-7
TGTGCCAGCAGTGAACTCAGTTCCTACGAGCAGTACTTC
CASSELSSYEQYF
>-|-|TRBV28|TRBJ2-5
TGTGCCAGCAGTTTATGGCGGGGGCTGGGAGAGACCCAGTACTTC
CASSLWRGLGETQYF
>TRBD2|-|TRBV11-2|TRBJ2-3
TGTGCCAGCAGCTTAGATCACGCGGGAGCGGATACGCAGTATTTT
CASSLDHAGADTQYF
>TRBD1|-|TRBV6-4|TRBJ2-3
TGTGCCAGCAGCTTGACAGGGTCCAACACGCAGTATTTT
CASSLTGSNTQYF
>TRBD1|-|TRBV18|TRBJ2-6
TGTGCCAGCTCACCAAGGACAGGGGGGGCCAACGTCCTGACTTTC
CASSPRTGGANVLTF
>-|-|TRBV29-1|TRBJ2-5
TGCAGCGTTGTACGGGGAGAAGAGACCCAGTACTTC
CSVVRGEETQYF
>TRBD1|-|TRBV25-1|TRBJ2-1
TGTGCCAGCAGTGATGACAGGGTGGTCAATGAGCAGTTCTTC
CASSDDRVVNEQFF
>-|-|TRBV5-1|TRBJ1-2
TGCGCCAGCAGCTTGGTTTGGGGAGACTATGGCTACACCTTC
CASSLVWGDYGYTF
>-|-|TRBV7-3|TRBJ2-2
TGTGCCAGCAGCCCGCGGTTGGCCGGGGAGCTGTTTTTT
CASSPRLAGELFF
>-|-|TRBV11-3|TRBJ2-7
TGTGCCAGCAGTCCGAAGACCCTCGGGGAGCAGTACTTC
CASSPKTLGEQYF
>-|-|TRBV9|TRBJ1-4
TGTGCCAGCAGCGTCGGGGGGACTAATGAAAAACTGTTTTTT
CASSVGGTNEKLFF
>TRBD1|-|TRBV7-2|TRBJ2-7
TGTGCCAGCAGTTCCCTCGGGACAGCGCAGGGCTACGAGCAGTACTTC
CASSSLGTAQGYEQYF
>-|-|TRBV11-2|TRBJ2-7
TGTGCCAGCAGCTTAGCCCCTGGCGGGGAGTACTACGAGCAGTACTTC
CASSLAPGGEYYEQYF
>-|-|TRBV5-4|TRBJ2-3
TGTGCCAGCAGCGTCGGGGGAGGCGGCACAGATACGCAGTATTTT
CASSVGGGGTDTQYF
>TRBD1|-|TRBV6-5|TRBJ2-2
TGTGCCACTGGGACAGGGCACCTCACCGGGGAGCTGTTTTTT
CATGTGHLTGELFF
>-|-|TRBV7-6|TRBJ1-1
TGTGCCAGCAGCCAGTTAGGGGGTGAAGCTTTCTTT
CASSQLGGEAFF